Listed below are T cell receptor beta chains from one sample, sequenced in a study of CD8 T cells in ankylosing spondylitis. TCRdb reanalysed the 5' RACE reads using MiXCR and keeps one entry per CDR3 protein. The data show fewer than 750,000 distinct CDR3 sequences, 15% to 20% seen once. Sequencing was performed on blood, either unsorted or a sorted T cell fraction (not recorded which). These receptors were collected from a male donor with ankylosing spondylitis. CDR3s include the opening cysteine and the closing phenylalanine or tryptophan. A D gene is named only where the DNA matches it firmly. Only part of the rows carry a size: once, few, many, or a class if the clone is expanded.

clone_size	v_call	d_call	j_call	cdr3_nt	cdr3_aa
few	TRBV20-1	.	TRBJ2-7	TGCAGTGCTAGAGATGGCCAGCGACTCGAGCAGTACTTC	CSARDGQRLEQYF
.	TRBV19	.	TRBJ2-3	TGTGCCAGTAGCTCTCAAACTGGGGGGGGGCAAAATACGCAGTATTTT	CASSSQTGGGQNTQYF
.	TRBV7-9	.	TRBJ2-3	TGTGCCAGCAGCCACAGGGATTATCCAGATACGCAGTATTTT	CASSHRDYPDTQYF
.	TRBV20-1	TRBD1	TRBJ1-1	TGCAGTGCTCGAACGGACAGGGGAAGTGGGAACACTGAAGCTTTCTTT	CSARTDRGSGNTEAFF
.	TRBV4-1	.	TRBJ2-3	TGCGCCAGCAGCCAAGTTCGCGGACAGACAGATACGCAGTATTTT	CASSQVRGQTDTQYF
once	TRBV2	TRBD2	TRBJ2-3	TGTGCCAGCAGTGGTCGACTAGCGGGGAAGACAGATACGCAGTATTTT	CASSGRLAGKTDTQYF
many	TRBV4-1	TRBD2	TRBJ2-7	TGCGCCAGCAGCCAGGGACTAGGTGACTCCTACGAGCAGTACTTC	CASSQGLGDSYEQYF
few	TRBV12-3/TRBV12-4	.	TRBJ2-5	TGTGCCAGCAGGTCCGGGGCCTCAAGGGAGACCCAGTACTTC	CASRSGASRETQYF
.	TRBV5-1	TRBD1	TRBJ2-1	TGCGCCAGCAGCTCAAGACCGGGACAGAACTACAATGAGCAGTTCTTC	CASSSRPGQNYNEQFF
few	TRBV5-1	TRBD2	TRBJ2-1	TGCGCCAGCAGCTTGGTAGACGCTAGCGGGGTGAATGAGCAGTTCTTC	CASSLVDASGVNEQFF
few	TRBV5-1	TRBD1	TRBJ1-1	TGCGCCAGCAACACGGGACAGGGCAAAAACACTGAAGCTTTCTTT	CASNTGQGKNTEAFF
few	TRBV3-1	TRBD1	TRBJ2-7	TGTGCCAGCAGCCAAGATGAAGGACAGGGGTACGAGCAGTACTTC	CASSQDEGQGYEQYF
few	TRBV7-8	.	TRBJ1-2	TGTGCCAGCAGCTTAGTCCCTGGGGGGCCGGCTAACTATGGCTACACCTTC	CASSLVPGGPANYGYTF
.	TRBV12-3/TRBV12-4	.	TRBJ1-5	TGTGCCAGCAGTTTCAGGGAGTTCAATCAGCCCCAGCATTTT	CASSFREFNQPQHF
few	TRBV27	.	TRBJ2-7	TGTGCCAGCAGTGCTCACAGGGAAGGCGGCTACGAGCAGTACTTC	CASSAHREGGYEQYF
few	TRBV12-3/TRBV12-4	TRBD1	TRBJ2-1	TGTGCCAGCCTAACAGGGGGCGCCTACAATGAGCAGTTCTTC	CASLTGGAYNEQFF
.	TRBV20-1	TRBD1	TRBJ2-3	TGCAGTGCTAGTTCGGGGACAGGGAGGGGTACGCAGTATTTT	CSASSGTGRGTQYF
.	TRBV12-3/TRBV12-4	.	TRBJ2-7	TGTGCCAGCAGTTTAGGGCAGTACTTC	CASSLGQYF
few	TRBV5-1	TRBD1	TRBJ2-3	TGCGCCAGCAGCTTGACTCCGGGACAGGGACAAGATACGCAGTATTTT	CASSLTPGQGQDTQYF
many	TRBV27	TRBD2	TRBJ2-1	TGTGCCAGCAGTTTACTGACTAGCGGGGGACATGAGCAGTTCTTC	CASSLLTSGGHEQFF
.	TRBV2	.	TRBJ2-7	TGTGCCAGCATTCCCCGGGACCTTACCTACGAGCAGTACTTC	CASIPRDLTYEQYF
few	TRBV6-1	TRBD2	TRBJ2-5	TGTGCCAGCAAAGTAGCGGGAGAGACCCAGTACTTC	CASKVAGETQYF
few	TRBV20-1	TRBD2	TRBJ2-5	TGCAGTGCTGGGGGACTAGCGGAGACCCAGTACTTC	CSAGGLAETQYF
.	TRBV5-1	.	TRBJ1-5	TGCGCCAGCAGCTTCTCACAGGGCGACCAGCCCCAGCATTTT	CASSFSQGDQPQHF
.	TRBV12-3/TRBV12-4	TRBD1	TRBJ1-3	TGTGCCAGCAGTTTAGGGCAGGGGGTGAACACCATATATTTT	CASSLGQGVNTIYF
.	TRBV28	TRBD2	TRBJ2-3	TGTGCCAGCGCGGGGGTGCCGACAGATACGCAGTATTTT	CASAGVPTDTQYF
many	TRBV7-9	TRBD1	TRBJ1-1	TGTGCCAGCAGCTTAGCAGAAGGGGGCAAAACTGAAGCTTTCTTT	CASSLAEGGKTEAFF
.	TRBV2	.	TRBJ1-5	TGTGCCAGCAGCGACAGACCTTATAGCAATCAGCCCCAGCATTTT	CASSDRPYSNQPQHF
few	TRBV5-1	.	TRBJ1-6	TGCGCCAGCAAGGACATTATGAGTGAGGATAATTCACCCCTCCACTTT	CASKDIMSEDNSPLHF
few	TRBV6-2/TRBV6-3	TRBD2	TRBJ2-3	TGTGCCAGCAGTTACAACCAGCGGGAGCTTGCAGATACGCAGTATTTT	CASSYNQRELADTQYF
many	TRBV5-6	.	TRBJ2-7	TGTGCCAGCAGCTTCTACTCGTACGAGCAGTACTTC	CASSFYSYEQYF
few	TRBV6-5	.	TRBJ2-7	TGTGCCAGCAGTTACTCGACCAGCTTCGAGCAGTACTTC	CASSYSTSFEQYF